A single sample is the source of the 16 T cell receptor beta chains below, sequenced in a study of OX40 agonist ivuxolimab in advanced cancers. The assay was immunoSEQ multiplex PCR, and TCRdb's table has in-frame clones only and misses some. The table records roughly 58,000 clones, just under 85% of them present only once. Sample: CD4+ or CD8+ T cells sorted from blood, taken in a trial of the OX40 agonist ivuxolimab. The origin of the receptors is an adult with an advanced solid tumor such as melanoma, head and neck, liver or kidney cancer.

The CDR3 DNA follows: TGTGCCAGCAGCCCGGACAGATCCTCTGGAAACACCATATATTTT. This codes for CASSPDRSSGNTIYF. The chain joins TRBV7-9 to TRBJ1-3; possible D gene TRBD1, 6 bases. In germline, CDR1 is SEHNR, CDR2 FQNEAQ (reference sequence). This CDR3 comprises 15 residues. Trimming stripped 5 bases from V and 0 bases from J, with 11 bases between.

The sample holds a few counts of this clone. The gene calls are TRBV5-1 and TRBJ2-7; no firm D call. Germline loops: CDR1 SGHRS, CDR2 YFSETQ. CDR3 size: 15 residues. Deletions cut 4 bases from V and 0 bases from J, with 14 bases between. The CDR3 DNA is TGCGCCAGCAGCGCCACACGACAAAACTCCTACGAGCAGTACTTC. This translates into CASSATRQNSYEQYF.

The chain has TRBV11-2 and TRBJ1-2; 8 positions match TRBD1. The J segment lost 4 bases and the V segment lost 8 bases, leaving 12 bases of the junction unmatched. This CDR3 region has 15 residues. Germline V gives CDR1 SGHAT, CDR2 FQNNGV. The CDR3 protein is CASLPGQDVAYGYTF. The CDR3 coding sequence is TGTGCCAGCCTTCCGGGACAGGATGTAGCCTATGGCTACACCTTC.

In DNA form, the CDR3 reads TGTGCCAGCAGTTTATCCAGGGGGCGACCGACCTACACAGATACGCAGTATTTT. This sequence encodes CASSLSRGRPTYTDTQYF. This chain joins TRBV28 and TRBJ2-3; 8 nucleotides line up with TRBD1. Germline V gene data show CDR1 as MDHEN and CDR2 as SYDVKM. V lost 1 base to trimming and J lost 2 bases; unmatched junction nucleotides: 11. This CDR3 is 18 amino acids long.

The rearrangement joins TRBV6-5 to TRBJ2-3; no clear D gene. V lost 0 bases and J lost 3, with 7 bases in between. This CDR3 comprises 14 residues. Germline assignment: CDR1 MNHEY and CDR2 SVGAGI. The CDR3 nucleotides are TGTGCCAGCAGTTACTCAGGCGTAACAGATACGCAGTATTTT. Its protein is CASSYSGVTDTQYF.

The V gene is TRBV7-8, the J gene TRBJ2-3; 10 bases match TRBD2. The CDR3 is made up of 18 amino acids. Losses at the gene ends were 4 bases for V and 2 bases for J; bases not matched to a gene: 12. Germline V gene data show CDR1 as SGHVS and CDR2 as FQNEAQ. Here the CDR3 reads CASSSRRSGGGITDTQYF. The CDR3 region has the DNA TGTGCCAGCAGCTCACGACGAAGCGGGGGGGGGATCACAGATACGCAGTATTTT.

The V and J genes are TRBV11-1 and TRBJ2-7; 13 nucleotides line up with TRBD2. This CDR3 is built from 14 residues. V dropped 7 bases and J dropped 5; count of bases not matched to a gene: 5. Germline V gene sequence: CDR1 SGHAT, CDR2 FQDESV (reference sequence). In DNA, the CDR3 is TGTGCCAGCAACATAGGACTAGCGGGAGACGAGCAGTACTTC. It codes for CASNIGLAGDEQYF.

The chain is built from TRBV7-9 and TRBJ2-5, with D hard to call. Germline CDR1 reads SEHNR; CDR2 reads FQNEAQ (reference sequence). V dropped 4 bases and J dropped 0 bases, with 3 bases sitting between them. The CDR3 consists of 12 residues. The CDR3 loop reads CASSSYQETQYF. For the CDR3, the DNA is TGTGCCAGCAGCTCGTACCAAGAGACCCAGTACTTC. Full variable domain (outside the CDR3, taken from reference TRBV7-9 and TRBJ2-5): DTGVSQNPRHKITKRGQNVTFRCDPISEHNRLYWYRQTLGQGPEFLTYFQNEAQLEKSRLLSDRFSAERPKGSFSTLEIQRTEQGDSAMYLCASSSYQETQYFGPGTRLLVL.

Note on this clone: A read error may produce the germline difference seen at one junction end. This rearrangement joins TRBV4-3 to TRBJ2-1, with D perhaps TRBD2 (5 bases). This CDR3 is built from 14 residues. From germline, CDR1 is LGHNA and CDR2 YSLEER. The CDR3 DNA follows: TGCGCCAGCACCCAAGAGAGGGCCGTCAATGAGCAGTTCTTC. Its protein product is CASTQERAVNEQFF.

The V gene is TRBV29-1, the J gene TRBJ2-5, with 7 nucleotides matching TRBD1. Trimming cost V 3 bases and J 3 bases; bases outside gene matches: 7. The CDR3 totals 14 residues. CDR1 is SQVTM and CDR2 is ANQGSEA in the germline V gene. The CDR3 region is CSVDRQGLKETQYF. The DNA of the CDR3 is TGCAGCGTTGACCGACAGGGATTAAAAGAGACCCAGTACTTC.

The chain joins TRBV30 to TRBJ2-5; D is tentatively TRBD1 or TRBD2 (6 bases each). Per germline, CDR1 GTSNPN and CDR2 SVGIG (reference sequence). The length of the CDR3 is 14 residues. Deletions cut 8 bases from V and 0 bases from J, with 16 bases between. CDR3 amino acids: CASLGGWDQETQYF. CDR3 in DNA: TGTGCCAGCCTAGGGGGGTGGGACCAAGAGACCCAGTACTTC.

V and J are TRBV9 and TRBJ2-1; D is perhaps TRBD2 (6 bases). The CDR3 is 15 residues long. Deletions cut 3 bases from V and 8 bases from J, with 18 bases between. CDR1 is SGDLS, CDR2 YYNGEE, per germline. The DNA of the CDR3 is TGTGCCAGCAGCGGCACCGGGGGTCAGGGCGATGAGCAGTTCTTC. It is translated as CASSGTGGQGDEQFF.

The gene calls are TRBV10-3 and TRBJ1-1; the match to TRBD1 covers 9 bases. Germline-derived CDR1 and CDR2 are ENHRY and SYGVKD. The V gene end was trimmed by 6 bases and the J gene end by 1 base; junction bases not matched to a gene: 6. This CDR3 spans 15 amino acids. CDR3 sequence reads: CAIRAGQGPNTEAFF. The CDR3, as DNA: TGTGCCATCAGAGCGGGACAGGGACCGAACACTGAAGCTTTCTTT.

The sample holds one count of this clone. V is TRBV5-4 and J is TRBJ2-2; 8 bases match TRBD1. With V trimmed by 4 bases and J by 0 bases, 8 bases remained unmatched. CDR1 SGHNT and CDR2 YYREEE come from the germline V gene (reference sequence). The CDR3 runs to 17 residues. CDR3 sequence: CASSQDGQGANTGELFF. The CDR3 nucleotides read TGTGCCAGCAGCCAAGATGGACAGGGCGCGAACACCGGGGAGCTGTTTTTT.

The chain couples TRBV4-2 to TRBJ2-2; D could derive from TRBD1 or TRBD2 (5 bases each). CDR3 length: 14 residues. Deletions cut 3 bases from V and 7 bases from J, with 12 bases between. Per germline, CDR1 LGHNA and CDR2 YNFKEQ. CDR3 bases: TGTGCCAGCAGCCATCTACGGGGCTGCGGGGAGCTGTTTTTT. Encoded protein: CASSHLRGCGELFF.

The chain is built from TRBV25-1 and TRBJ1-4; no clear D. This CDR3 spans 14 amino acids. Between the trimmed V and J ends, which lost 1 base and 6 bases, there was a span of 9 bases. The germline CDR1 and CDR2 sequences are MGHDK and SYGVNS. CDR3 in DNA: TGTGCCAGCAGTGAATCTGGGAGGGATGAAAAACTGTTTTTT. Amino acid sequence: CASSESGRDEKLFF.